A selection of T cell receptor beta chains follows, all from one sample in a study of blood T cell repertoires in COVID-19. Generated by immunoSEQ multiplex PCR, the TCRdb table keeps only in-frame clones and is missing some. The data show 65,000 to 80,000 clones, approximately 80% seen once. Sequencing was done on a sample of peripheral blood. These TCRs come from a man aged 45-65 years with acute or convalescent COVID-19. The CDR3 runs from the conserved cysteine through the conserved F or W. Fields, in order: V gene, clone size, D gene, J gene, CDR3 protein, CDR3 DNA. The D gene is left open where the match is weak. Size values are once, few and many counts, or a class for expanded clones, and some rows have none.

V gene: TRBV4-1
clone size: .
D gene: .
J gene: TRBJ1-5
CDR3 protein: CASSQAPDSGQPQHF
CDR3 DNA: TGCGCCAGCAGCCAAGCGCCAGACAGTGGTCAGCCCCAGCATTTT

V gene: TRBV18
clone size: .
D gene: TRBD1
J gene: TRBJ2-7
CDR3 protein: CASSPLGRTGAYEQYF
CDR3 DNA: TGTGCCAGCTCCCCACTCGGTAGGACAGGGGCCTACGAGCAGTACTTC

V gene: TRBV3-1/TRBV3-2
clone size: .
D gene: .
J gene: TRBJ1-5
CDR3 protein: CASSQGGGSSNQPQHF
CDR3 DNA: TGTGCCAGCAGCCAAGGGGGGGGGAGTAGCAATCAGCCCCAGCATTTT

V gene: TRBV7-3
clone size: .
D gene: .
J gene: TRBJ2-3
CDR3 protein: CASSLRHSTDTQYF
CDR3 DNA: TGTGCCAGCAGCTTAAGACACAGCACAGATACGCAGTATTTT

V gene: TRBV28
clone size: .
D gene: .
J gene: TRBJ1-1
CDR3 protein: CASSLEREAFF
CDR3 DNA: TGTGCCAGCAGCCTAGAGCGTGAAGCTTTCTTT

V gene: TRBV5-1
clone size: .
D gene: TRBD1
J gene: TRBJ2-7
CDR3 protein: CTSSLGQGAYEQYF
CDR3 DNA: TGCACCAGCAGCCTGGGACAGGGAGCCTACGAGCAGTACTTC

V gene: TRBV25-1
clone size: many
D gene: .
J gene: TRBJ1-6
CDR3 protein: CASSDTGFNSPLHF
CDR3 DNA: TGTGCCAGCAGTGATACAGGGTTCAATTCACCCCTCCACTTT

V gene: TRBV11-2
clone size: .
D gene: TRBD2
J gene: TRBJ2-7
CDR3 protein: CASSFSSWASGSYEQYF
CDR3 DNA: TGTGCCAGCAGCTTTAGTAGTTGGGCTAGCGGGAGTTACGAGCAGTACTTC

V gene: TRBV29-1
clone size: .
D gene: .
J gene: TRBJ2-5
CDR3 protein: CSVDTPRGLGETQYF
CDR3 DNA: TGCAGCGTTGATACCCCCCGGGGGTTGGGAGAGACCCAGTACTTC

V gene: TRBV7-8
clone size: .
D gene: TRBD1
J gene: TRBJ2-1
CDR3 protein: CASSSPGTATNEQFF
CDR3 DNA: TGTGCCAGCAGCTCACCCGGGACAGCAACAAATGAGCAGTTCTTC

V gene: TRBV4-2
clone size: few
D gene: TRBD1
J gene: TRBJ2-5
CDR3 protein: CASSQTGEETQYF
CDR3 DNA: TGTGCCAGCAGCCAGACAGGGGAGGAGACCCAGTACTTC

V gene: TRBV19
clone size: .
D gene: .
J gene: TRBJ1-2
CDR3 protein: CASSPSPDWGYGYTF
CDR3 DNA: TGTGCCAGTAGTCCTTCCCCGGACTGGGGCTATGGCTACACCTTC

V gene: TRBV9
clone size: .
D gene: .
J gene: TRBJ2-4
CDR3 protein: CASSASPTQTKNIQYF
CDR3 DNA: TGTGCCAGCAGCGCATCACCTACCCAGACAAAAAACATTCAGTACTTC

V gene: TRBV5-1
clone size: .
D gene: TRBD1
J gene: TRBJ2-3
CDR3 protein: CASRAPGQATDTQYF
CDR3 DNA: TGCGCCAGCAGGGCTCCGGGACAGGCCACAGATACGCAGTATTTT

V gene: TRBV7-2
clone size: .
D gene: TRBD1
J gene: TRBJ1-6
CDR3 protein: CASSYTGTGVGNSPLHF
CDR3 DNA: TGTGCCAGCAGCTACACCGGGACAGGGGTAGGGAATTCACCCCTCCACTTT

V gene: TRBV7-2
clone size: .
D gene: TRBD1
J gene: TRBJ2-4
CDR3 protein: CASSGRQGKATPRYF
CDR3 DNA: TGTGCCAGCAGCGGGAGACAGGGAAAAGCGACCCCCCGGTACTTC

V gene: TRBV30
clone size: .
D gene: .
J gene: TRBJ1-1
CDR3 protein: CAWSGVKAFF
CDR3 DNA: TGTGCCTGGAGCGGGGTCAAAGCTTTCTTT

V gene: TRBV18
clone size: .
D gene: .
J gene: TRBJ1-1
CDR3 protein: CASRLNTEAFF
CDR3 DNA: TGTGCCAGTCGGTTAAACACTGAAGCTTTCTTT

V gene: TRBV9
clone size: once
D gene: TRBD2
J gene: TRBJ2-7
CDR3 protein: CASSVDGSGMDEQYF
CDR3 DNA: TGTGCCAGCAGCGTAGATGGTAGCGGGATGGACGAGCAGTACTTC

V gene: TRBV29-1
clone size: .
D gene: .
J gene: TRBJ2-7
CDR3 protein: CSVEDPAAAGRPYEQYF
CDR3 DNA: TGCAGCGTTGAAGATCCCGCCGCGGCAGGGAGGCCCTACGAGCAGTACTTC

V gene: TRBV4-3
clone size: .
D gene: TRBD1
J gene: TRBJ1-6
CDR3 protein: CASRSTWTGNSPLHF
CDR3 DNA: TGCGCCAGCAGGAGCACGTGGACAGGGAATTCACCCCTCCACTTT

V gene: TRBV7-2
clone size: .
D gene: .
J gene: TRBJ1-5
CDR3 protein: CASSLPGQNQPQHF
CDR3 DNA: TGTGCCAGCAGCTTGCCAGGACAGAATCAGCCCCAGCATTTT

V gene: TRBV30
clone size: .
D gene: .
J gene: TRBJ2-1
CDR3 protein: CAWREQVYEQFF
CDR3 DNA: TGTGCCTGGAGGGAACAGGTATATGAGCAGTTCTTC

V gene: TRBV4-2
clone size: .
D gene: .
J gene: TRBJ1-2
CDR3 protein: CASSQDKLGARHYTF
CDR3 DNA: TGTGCCAGCAGCCAAGATAAATTGGGTGCAAGACACTACACCTTC

V gene: TRBV25-1
clone size: .
D gene: .
J gene: TRBJ1-1
CDR3 protein: CASTGGIEAFF
CDR3 DNA: TGTGCCAGCACAGGAGGGATTGAAGCTTTCTTT

V gene: TRBV2
clone size: few
D gene: TRBD1
J gene: TRBJ2-7
CDR3 protein: CASSEEGTGGFYEQYF
CDR3 DNA: TGTGCCAGCAGTGAAGAAGGGACAGGGGGCTTTTACGAGCAGTACTTC

V gene: TRBV5-4
clone size: few
D gene: TRBD1
J gene: TRBJ1-2
CDR3 protein: CASSLSGGERVATSTF
CDR3 DNA: TGTGCCAGCAGCTTGTCAGGGGGCGAACGGGTGGCTACCAGCACCTTC

V gene: TRBV6-5
clone size: .
D gene: .
J gene: TRBJ1-6
CDR3 protein: CASSYAGGGSPLHF
CDR3 DNA: TGTGCCAGCAGTTACGCCGGGGGTGGTTCACCCCTCCACTTT

V gene: TRBV7-2
clone size: .
D gene: TRBD2
J gene: TRBJ2-3
CDR3 protein: CASSLSGGFTDTQYF
CDR3 DNA: TGTGCCAGCAGTTTAAGCGGGGGGTTCACAGATACGCAGTATTTT

V gene: TRBV10-3
clone size: .
D gene: .
J gene: TRBJ2-3
CDR3 protein: CAISPAGTTDTQYF
CDR3 DNA: TGTGCCATCAGCCCCGCGGGGACCACAGATACGCAGTATTTT

V gene: TRBV6-4
clone size: once
D gene: TRBD2
J gene: TRBJ2-1
CDR3 protein: CASSQRERAEQFF
CDR3 DNA: TGTGCCAGCAGCCAGCGGGAGAGGGCTGAGCAGTTCTTC

V gene: TRBV6-9
clone size: .
D gene: TRBD1
J gene: TRBJ2-7
CDR3 protein: CASRADRDEQYF
CDR3 DNA: TGTGCCAGCAGGGCTGACAGGGACGAGCAGTACTTC

V gene: TRBV5-5
clone size: .
D gene: .
J gene: TRBJ1-2
CDR3 protein: CASSFTSGNYGYTF
CDR3 DNA: TGTGCCAGCAGCTTCACGTCCGGTAACTATGGCTACACCTTC

V gene: TRBV2
clone size: once
D gene: TRBD1
J gene: TRBJ2-7
CDR3 protein: CASSVGTGIYEQYF
CDR3 DNA: TGTGCCAGCAGTGTTGGGACAGGGATCTACGAGCAGTACTTC

V gene: TRBV6-5
clone size: .
D gene: .
J gene: TRBJ1-2
CDR3 protein: CASSAAGGYGYTF
CDR3 DNA: TGTGCCAGCAGCGCGGCCGGGGGGTATGGCTACACCTTC

V gene: TRBV7-8
clone size: large
D gene: .
J gene: TRBJ1-6
CDR3 protein: CATIQGSSYNSPLHF
CDR3 DNA: TGTGCTACCATACAGGGTAGCTCCTATAATTCACCCCTCCACTTT

V gene: TRBV21-1
clone size: .
D gene: .
J gene: TRBJ1-2
CDR3 protein: CASSKVNGRQISYGYTF
CDR3 DNA: TGTGCCAGCAGCAAAGTTAACGGTAGACAGATAAGTTATGGCTACACCTTC

V gene: TRBV4-2
clone size: .
D gene: .
J gene: TRBJ1-2
CDR3 protein: CASSQDFGGVGYGYTF
CDR3 DNA: TGTGCCAGCAGCCAAGATTTCGGGGGAGTGGGTTATGGCTACACCTTC

V gene: TRBV6-5
clone size: .
D gene: TRBD1
J gene: TRBJ1-6
CDR3 protein: CASRLQGAFVSPLHF
CDR3 DNA: TGTGCCAGCAGATTACAGGGGGCGTTTGTTTCACCCCTCCACTTT

V gene: TRBV10-3
clone size: .
D gene: .
J gene: TRBJ2-2
CDR3 protein: CAISDGRGTNTGELFF
CDR3 DNA: TGTGCCATCAGTGACGGAAGGGGAACAAACACCGGGGAGCTGTTTTTT

V gene: TRBV19
clone size: .
D gene: TRBD1
J gene: TRBJ1-1
CDR3 protein: CASTLKAQGGNTEAFF
CDR3 DNA: TGTGCCAGTACCCTCAAAGCCCAGGGGGGGAACACTGAAGCTTTCTTT

V gene: TRBV5-1
clone size: .
D gene: TRBD1
J gene: TRBJ1-2
CDR3 protein: CASSDGQGAHGYTF
CDR3 DNA: TGCGCCAGCAGCGACGGACAGGGGGCGCATGGCTACACCTTC

V gene: TRBV5-1
clone size: .
D gene: TRBD1
J gene: TRBJ2-7
CDR3 protein: CASSDQPGQRYEQYF
CDR3 DNA: TGCGCCAGCAGCGATCAACCGGGACAGCGCTACGAGCAGTACTTC

V gene: TRBV15
clone size: .
D gene: TRBD1
J gene: TRBJ1-5
CDR3 protein: CATSRGGQGDQPQHF
CDR3 DNA: TGTGCCACCAGCAGAGGGGGACAGGGTGATCAGCCCCAGCATTTT

V gene: TRBV24-1
clone size: .
D gene: .
J gene: TRBJ2-3
CDR3 protein: CATSDRGLTDTQYF
CDR3 DNA: TGTGCCACCAGTGATCGAGGGCTCACAGATACGCAGTATTTT

V gene: TRBV3-1/TRBV3-2
clone size: .
D gene: .
J gene: TRBJ2-7
CDR3 protein: CASSQDMAGFSYEQYF
CDR3 DNA: TGTGCCAGCAGCCAAGATATGGCAGGGTTCTCCTACGAGCAGTACTTC

V gene: TRBV6-1
clone size: .
D gene: TRBD1
J gene: TRBJ1-2
CDR3 protein: CASSEARDRSSNF
CDR3 DNA: TGTGCCAGCAGTGAAGCGCGGGACAGGAGCTCGAACTTC

V gene: TRBV11-2
clone size: once
D gene: .
J gene: TRBJ1-6
CDR3 protein: CASSRDVGDSWASPLHF
CDR3 DNA: TGTGCCAGCAGCCGAGACGTGGGTGACAGTTGGGCCTCACCCCTCCACTTT

V gene: TRBV4-3
clone size: .
D gene: TRBD2
J gene: TRBJ2-1
CDR3 protein: CASSQEGASGRKFF
CDR3 DNA: TGCGCCAGCAGCCAAGAAGGGGCTAGCGGGAGGAAGTTCTTC

V gene: TRBV29-1
clone size: .
D gene: TRBD2
J gene: TRBJ2-5
CDR3 protein: CSSARTSGQETQYF
CDR3 DNA: TGCAGCTCTGCAAGGACTAGCGGGCAAGAGACCCAGTACTTC

V gene: TRBV6-5
clone size: .
D gene: .
J gene: TRBJ1-5
CDR3 protein: CASSSTRQGNQPQHF
CDR3 DNA: TGTGCCAGCAGTTCTACGAGACAGGGCAATCAGCCCCAGCATTTT

V gene: TRBV4-3
clone size: .
D gene: .
J gene: TRBJ2-6
CDR3 protein: CASSRGSSGANVLTF
CDR3 DNA: TGCGCCAGCAGCCGAGGTTCCTCGGGGGCCAACGTCCTGACTTTC

V gene: TRBV5-1
clone size: .
D gene: TRBD1
J gene: TRBJ1-2
CDR3 protein: CASSLEGTGNGYTF
CDR3 DNA: TGCGCCAGCAGCTTGGAGGGGACAGGGAACGGCTACACCTTC

V gene: TRBV28
clone size: .
D gene: .
J gene: TRBJ1-6
CDR3 protein: CASSLGQRANSPLHF
CDR3 DNA: TGTGCCAGCAGTTTAGGGCAGCGGGCTAATTCACCCCTCCACTTT

V gene: TRBV28
clone size: .
D gene: .
J gene: TRBJ1-1
CDR3 protein: CASSPGSSWDTEAFF
CDR3 DNA: TGTGCCAGCAGTCCTGGGAGTAGTTGGGACACTGAAGCTTTCTTT